This TCR beta chain is from a study of cytomegalovirus exposure and HLA in healthy donors. Study-level findings and limits: Some V segments (TRBV6-2 and TRBV6-3 among them) were excluded as indistinguishable.

The CDR3 runs 12 residues. Germline CDR1 MDHEN, CDR2 SYDVKM. With 10 bases removed from V and 4 bases from J, the gap between germline ends came to 13 bases. Remarks on this clone: Its antigen remains unidentified.

The PCR contained 60 Vbeta and 13 Jbeta primers. TCRdb's table, derived via immunoSEQ multiplex PCR, lists solely in-frame clones and lacks some. The sample records approximately 200,000 clones, 60% to 85% being singletons. This receptor was identified in a woman aged 18-29 years in good health and CMV-seronegative. Input material: PBMCs. The chain has TRBV28 and TRBJ1-1, with D perhaps matching TRBD1 (5 bases). CDR3 nucleotides: TGTGCCATCGGGGGTTGGACCACTGAAGCTTTCTTT. This gives the protein CAIGGWTTEAFF.